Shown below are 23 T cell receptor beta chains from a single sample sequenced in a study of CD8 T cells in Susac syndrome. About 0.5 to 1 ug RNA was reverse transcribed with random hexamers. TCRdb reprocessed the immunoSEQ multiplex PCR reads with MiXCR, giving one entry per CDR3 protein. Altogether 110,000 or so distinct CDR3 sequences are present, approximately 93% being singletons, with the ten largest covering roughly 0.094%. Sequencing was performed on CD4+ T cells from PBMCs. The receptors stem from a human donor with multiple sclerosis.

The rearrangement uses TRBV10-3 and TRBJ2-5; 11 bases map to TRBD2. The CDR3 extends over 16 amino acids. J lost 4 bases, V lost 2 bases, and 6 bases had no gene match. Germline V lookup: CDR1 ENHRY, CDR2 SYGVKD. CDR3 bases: TGTGCCATCAGTGAGCCTAGCGGGGGGCCTCGAGAGACCCAGTACTTC. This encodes CAISEPSGGPRETQYF.

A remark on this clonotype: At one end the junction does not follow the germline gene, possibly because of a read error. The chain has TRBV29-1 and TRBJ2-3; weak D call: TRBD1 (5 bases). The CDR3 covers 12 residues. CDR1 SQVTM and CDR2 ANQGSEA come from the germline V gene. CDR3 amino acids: CSVEGVTGTQYF. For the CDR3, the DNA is TGCAGCGTTGAAGGGGTCACAGGTACGCAGTATTTT.

Written as DNA, the CDR3 is TGTGCCAGCAGCTTCACCGGAGGGGGCACGGTCAAAAACATTCAGTACTTC. It codes for CASSFTGGGTVKNIQYF. The chain has TRBV5-4 and TRBJ2-4, with a possible D match to TRBD1 (7 bases). Germline V CDR1 and CDR2: SGHNT, YYREEE (reference sequence). The V and J ends lost 2 bases and 3 bases respectively, with 18 bases between them. The CDR3 extends over 17 amino acids.

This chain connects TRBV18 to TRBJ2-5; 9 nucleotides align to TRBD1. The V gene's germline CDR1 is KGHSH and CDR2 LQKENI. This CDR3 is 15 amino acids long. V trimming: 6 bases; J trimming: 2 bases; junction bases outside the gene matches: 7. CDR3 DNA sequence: TGTGCCAGCTCGGGAAACAGGGGGCCACAAGAGACCCAGTACTTC. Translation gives CASSGNRGPQETQYF.

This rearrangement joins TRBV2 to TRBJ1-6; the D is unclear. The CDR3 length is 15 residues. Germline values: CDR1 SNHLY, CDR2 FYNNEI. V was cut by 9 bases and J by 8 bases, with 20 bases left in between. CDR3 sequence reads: CARRVEGSSDSPLHF. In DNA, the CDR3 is TGTGCCAGACGAGTAGAGGGATCATCCGATTCACCCCTCCACTTT. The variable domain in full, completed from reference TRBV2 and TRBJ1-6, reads EPEVTQTPSHQVTQMGQEVILRCVPISNHLYFYWYRQILGQKVEFLVSFYNNEISEKSEIFDDQFSVERPDGSNFTLKIRSTKLEDSAMYFCARRVEGSSDSPLHFGNGTRLTVT.

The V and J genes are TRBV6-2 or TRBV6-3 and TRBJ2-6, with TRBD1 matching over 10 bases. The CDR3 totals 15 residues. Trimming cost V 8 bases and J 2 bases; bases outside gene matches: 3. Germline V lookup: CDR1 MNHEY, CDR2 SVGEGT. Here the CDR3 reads CASRTGGTGANVLTF. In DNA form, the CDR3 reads TGTGCCAGCCGGACAGGGGGAACTGGGGCCAACGTCCTGACTTTC.

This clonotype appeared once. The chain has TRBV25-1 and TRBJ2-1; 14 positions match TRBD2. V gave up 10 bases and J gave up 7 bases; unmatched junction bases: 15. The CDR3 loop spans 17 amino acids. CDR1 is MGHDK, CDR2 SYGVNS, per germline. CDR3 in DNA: TGTGCCACCCAAACTCCGGGACTAGCGGGGGCCCTAAATGAGCAGTTCTTC. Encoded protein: CATQTPGLAGALNEQFF.

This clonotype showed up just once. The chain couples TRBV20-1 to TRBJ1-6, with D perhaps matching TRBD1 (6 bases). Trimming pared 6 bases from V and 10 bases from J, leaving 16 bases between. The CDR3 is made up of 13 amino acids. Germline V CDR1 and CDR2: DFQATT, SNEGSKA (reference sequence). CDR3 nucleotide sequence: TGCAGTGCCGGCCGAGAGGGGGGATCACCCCTCCACTTT. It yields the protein CSAGREGGSPLHF.

The CDR3 DNA sequence: TGTGCCAGCAGTTTACCCACAGCGAACACCGGGGAGCTGTTTTTT. As protein: CASSLPTANTGELFF. This chain links TRBV28 with TRBJ2-2; D unresolved. Germline lookup yields CDR1 MDHEN and CDR2 SYDVKM. This CDR3 spans 15 amino acids. Trimming took 2 bases from V and 0 from J, leaving 7 bases between them.

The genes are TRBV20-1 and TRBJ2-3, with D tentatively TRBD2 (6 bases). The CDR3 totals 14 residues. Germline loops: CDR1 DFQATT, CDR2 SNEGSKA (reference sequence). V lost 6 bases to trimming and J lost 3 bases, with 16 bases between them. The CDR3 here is CSALRLDRTDTQYF. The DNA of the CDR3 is TGCAGTGCCCTCCGACTAGATAGGACAGATACGCAGTATTTT.

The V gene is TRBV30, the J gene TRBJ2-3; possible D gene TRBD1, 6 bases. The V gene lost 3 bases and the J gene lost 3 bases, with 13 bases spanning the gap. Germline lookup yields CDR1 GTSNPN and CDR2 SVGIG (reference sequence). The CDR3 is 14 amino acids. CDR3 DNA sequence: TGTGCCTGGAGGGGGGCCGTGGTGACAGATACGCAGTATTTT. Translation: CAWRGAVVTDTQYF.

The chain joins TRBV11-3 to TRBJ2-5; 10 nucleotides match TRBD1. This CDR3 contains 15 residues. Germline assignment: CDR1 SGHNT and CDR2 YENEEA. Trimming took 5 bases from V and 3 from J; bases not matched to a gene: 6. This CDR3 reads CASSLGTGDEETQYF. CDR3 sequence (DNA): TGTGCCAGCAGCCTAGGGACAGGGGACGAAGAGACCCAGTACTTC.

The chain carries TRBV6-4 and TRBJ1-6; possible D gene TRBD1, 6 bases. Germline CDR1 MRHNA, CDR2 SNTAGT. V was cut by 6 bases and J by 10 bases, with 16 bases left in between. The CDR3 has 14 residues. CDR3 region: CASSANRVGSPLHF. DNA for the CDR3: TGTGCCAGCAGCGCAAACAGGGTGGGGTCACCCCTCCACTTT.

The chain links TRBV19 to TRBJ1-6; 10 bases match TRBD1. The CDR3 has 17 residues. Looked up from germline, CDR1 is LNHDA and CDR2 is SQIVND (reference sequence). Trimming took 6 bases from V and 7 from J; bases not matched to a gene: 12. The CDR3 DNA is TGTGCCAGTAGCCGGACAGGGGGGAATAGATTCAATTCACCCCTCCACTTT. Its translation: CASSRTGGNRFNSPLHF.

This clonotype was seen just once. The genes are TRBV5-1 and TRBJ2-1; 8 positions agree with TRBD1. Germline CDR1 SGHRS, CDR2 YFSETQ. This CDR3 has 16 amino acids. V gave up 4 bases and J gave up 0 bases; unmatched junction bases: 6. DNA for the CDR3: TGCGCCAGCAGCGCCTCCGGGACAGGCTCCTACAATGAGCAGTTCTTC. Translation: CASSASGTGSYNEQFF.

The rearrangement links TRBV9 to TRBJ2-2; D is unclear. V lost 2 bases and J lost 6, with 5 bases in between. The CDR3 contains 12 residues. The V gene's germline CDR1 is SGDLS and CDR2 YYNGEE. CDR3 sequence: CASSVKAGELFF. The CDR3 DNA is TGTGCCAGCAGCGTCAAGGCCGGGGAGCTGTTTTTT.

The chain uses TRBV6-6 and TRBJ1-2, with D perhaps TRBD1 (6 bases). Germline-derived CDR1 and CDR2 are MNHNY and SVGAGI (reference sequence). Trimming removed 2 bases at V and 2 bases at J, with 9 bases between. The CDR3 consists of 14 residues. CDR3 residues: CASSYVGQNYGYTF. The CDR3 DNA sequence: TGTGCCAGCAGTTACGTCGGACAGAACTATGGCTACACCTTC.

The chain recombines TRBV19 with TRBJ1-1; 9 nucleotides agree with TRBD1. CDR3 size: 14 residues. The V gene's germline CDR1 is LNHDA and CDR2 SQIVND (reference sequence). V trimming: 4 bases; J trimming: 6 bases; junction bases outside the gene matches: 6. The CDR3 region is CASSTGQGRAEAFF. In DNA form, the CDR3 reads TGTGCCAGTAGTACCGGACAGGGGCGGGCTGAAGCTTTCTTT.

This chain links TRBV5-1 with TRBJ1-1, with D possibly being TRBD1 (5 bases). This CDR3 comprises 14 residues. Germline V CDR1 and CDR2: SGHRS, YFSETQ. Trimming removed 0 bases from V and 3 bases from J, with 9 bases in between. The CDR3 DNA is TGCGCCAGCAGCTTGGGGCAGGGCTACACTGAAGCTTTCTTT. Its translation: CASSLGQGYTEAFF.

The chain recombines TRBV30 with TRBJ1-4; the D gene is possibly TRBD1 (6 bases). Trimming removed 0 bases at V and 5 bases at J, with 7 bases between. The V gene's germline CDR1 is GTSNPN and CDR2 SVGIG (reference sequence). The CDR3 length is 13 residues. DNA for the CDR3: TGTGCCTGGAGTGTAGGGGGGAATGAAAAACTGTTTTTT. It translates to CAWSVGGNEKLFF.

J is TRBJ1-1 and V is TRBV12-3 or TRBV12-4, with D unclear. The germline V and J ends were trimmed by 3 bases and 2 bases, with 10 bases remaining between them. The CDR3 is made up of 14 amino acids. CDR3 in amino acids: CASSFQETNTEAFF. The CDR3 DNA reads TGTGCCAGCAGTTTCCAGGAAACCAACACTGAAGCTTTCTTT.

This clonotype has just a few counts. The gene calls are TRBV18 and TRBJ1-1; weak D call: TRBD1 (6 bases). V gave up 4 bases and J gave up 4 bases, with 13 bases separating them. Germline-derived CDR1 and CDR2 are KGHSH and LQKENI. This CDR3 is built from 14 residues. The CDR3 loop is CASSLPTGSTEAFF. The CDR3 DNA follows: TGTGCCAGCTCACTCCCTACAGGGAGCACTGAAGCTTTCTTT.

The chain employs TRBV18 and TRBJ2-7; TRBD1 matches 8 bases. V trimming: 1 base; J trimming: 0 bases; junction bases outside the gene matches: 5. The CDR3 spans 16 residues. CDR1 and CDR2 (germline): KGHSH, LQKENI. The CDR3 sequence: CASSPRRDRISYEQYF. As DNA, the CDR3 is TGTGCCAGCTCACCACGACGGGACAGGATCTCCTACGAGCAGTACTTC.